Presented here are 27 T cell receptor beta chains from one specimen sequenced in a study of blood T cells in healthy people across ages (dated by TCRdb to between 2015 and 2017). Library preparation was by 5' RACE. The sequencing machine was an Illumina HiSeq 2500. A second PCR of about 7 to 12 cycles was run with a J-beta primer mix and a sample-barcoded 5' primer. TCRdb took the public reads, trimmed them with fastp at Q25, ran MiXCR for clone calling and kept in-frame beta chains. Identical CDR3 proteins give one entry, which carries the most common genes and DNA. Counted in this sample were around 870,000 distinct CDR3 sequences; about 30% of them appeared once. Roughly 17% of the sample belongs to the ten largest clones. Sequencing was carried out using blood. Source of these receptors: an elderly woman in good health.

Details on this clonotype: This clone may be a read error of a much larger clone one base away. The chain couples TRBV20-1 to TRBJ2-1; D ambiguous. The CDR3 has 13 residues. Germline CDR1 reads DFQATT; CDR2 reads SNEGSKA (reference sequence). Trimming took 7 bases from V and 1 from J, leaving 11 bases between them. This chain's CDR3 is CSGRVMSYNEQFF. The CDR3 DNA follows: TGCAGTGGTCGGGTTATGTCCTACAATGAGCAGTTCTTC.

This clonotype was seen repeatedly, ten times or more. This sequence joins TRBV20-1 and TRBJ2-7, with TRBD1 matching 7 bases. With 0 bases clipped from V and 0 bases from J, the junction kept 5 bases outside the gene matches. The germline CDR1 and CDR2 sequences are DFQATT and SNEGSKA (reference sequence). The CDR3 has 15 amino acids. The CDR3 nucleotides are TGCAGTGCTAGAGAAGTGACAGGGCCCTCCTACGAGCAGTACTTC. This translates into CSAREVTGPSYEQYF.

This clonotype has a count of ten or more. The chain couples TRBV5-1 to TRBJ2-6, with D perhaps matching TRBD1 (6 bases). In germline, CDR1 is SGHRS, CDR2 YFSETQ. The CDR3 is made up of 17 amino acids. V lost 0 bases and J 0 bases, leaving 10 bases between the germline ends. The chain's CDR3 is CASSLGTAVSGANVLTF. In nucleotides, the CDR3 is TGCGCCAGCAGCTTGGGGACAGCCGTCTCTGGGGCCAACGTCCTGACTTTC.

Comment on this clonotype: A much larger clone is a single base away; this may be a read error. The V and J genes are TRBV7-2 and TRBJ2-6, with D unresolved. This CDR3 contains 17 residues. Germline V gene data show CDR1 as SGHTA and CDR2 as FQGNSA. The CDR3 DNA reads TGTGCCTGCAGCTTAGAATACGGAGTGTCTGGGGCCAACGTCCTGACTTTC. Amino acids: CACSLEYGVSGANVLTF.

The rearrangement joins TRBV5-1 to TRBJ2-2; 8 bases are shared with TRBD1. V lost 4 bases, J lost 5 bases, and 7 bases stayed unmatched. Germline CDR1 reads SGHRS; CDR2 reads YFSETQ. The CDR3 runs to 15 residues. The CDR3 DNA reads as TGCGCCAGCAGCGTCCGGACAGGGACAACCGGGGAGCTGTTTTTT. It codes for CASSVRTGTTGELFF.

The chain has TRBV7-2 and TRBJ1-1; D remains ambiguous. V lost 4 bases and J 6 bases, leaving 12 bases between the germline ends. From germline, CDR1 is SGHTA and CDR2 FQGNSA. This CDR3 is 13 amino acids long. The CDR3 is CASSSKPGAEAFF. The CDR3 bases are TGTGCCAGCAGCTCCAAACCGGGCGCTGAAGCTTTCTTT.

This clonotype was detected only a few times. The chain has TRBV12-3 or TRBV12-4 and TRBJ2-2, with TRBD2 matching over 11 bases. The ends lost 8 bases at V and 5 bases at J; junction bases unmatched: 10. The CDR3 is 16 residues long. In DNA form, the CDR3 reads TGTGCCAGCGGGTTCACACTAGCGGGGGTGACCGGGGAGCTGTTTTTT. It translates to CASGFTLAGVTGELFF.

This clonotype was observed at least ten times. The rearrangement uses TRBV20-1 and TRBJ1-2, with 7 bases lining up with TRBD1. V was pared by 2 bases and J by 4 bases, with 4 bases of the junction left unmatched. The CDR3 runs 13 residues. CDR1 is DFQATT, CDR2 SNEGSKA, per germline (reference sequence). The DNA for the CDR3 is TGCAGTGCTAGACCCGGGACAGCCTATGGCTACACCTTC. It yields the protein CSARPGTAYGYTF.

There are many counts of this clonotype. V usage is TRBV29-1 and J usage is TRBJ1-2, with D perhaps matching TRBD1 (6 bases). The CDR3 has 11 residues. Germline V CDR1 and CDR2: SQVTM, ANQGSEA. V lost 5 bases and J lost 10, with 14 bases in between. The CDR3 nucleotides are TGCAGCGTTTTTAGGGACACTGACTACACCTTC. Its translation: CSVFRDTDYTF.

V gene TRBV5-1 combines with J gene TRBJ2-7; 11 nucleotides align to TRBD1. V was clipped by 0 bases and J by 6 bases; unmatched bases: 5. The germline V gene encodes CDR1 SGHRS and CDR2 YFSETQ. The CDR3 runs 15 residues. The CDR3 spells CASSLDGQGATEQYF. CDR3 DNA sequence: TGCGCCAGCAGCTTGGACGGACAGGGGGCGACCGAGCAGTACTTC.

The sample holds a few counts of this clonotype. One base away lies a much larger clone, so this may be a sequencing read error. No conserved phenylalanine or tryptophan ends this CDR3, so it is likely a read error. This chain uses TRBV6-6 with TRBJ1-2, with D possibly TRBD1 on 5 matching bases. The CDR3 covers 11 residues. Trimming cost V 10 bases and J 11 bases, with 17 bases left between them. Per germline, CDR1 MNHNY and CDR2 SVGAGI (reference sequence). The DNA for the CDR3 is TGTGCCACCACGCGGGGGGGAAGATACACCTCC. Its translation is CATTRGGRYTS.

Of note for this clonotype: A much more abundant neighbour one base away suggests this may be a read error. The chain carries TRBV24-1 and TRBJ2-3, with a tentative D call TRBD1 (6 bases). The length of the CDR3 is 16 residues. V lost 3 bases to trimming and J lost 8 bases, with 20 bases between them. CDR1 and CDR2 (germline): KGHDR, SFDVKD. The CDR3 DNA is TGTGCCACCAGTGATCAATCCGAACAGGGTCGAGTTACGCAGTATTTT. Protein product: CATSDQSEQGRVTQYF.

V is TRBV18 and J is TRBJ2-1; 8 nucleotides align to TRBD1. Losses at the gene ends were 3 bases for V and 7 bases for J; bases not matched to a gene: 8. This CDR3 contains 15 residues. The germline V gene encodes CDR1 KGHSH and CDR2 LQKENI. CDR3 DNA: TGTGCCAGCTCACCGACTGGACAGGGATCTAATGAGCAGTTCTTC. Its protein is CASSPTGQGSNEQFF.

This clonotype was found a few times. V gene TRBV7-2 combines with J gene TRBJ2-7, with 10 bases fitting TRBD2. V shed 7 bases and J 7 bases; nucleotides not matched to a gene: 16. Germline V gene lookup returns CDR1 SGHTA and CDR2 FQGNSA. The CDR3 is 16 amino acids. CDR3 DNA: TGTGCCAGCACCCTTAATCCTAGCGGGGGTAGGAATGAGCAGTACTTC. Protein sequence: CASTLNPSGGRNEQYF.

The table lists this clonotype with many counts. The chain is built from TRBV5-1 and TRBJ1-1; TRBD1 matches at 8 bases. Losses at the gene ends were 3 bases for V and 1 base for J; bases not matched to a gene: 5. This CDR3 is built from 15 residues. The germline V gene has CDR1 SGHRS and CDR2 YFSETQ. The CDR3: CASSSGQGPNTEAFF. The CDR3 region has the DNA TGCGCCAGCAGCTCAGGACAGGGCCCGAACACTGAAGCTTTCTTT. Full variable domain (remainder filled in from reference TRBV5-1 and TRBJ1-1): KAGVTQTPRYLIKTRGQQVTLSCSPISGHRSVSWYQQTPGQGLQFLFEYFSETQRNKGNFPGRFSGRQFSNSRSEMNVSTLELGDSALYLCASSSGQGPNTEAFFGQGTRLTVV.

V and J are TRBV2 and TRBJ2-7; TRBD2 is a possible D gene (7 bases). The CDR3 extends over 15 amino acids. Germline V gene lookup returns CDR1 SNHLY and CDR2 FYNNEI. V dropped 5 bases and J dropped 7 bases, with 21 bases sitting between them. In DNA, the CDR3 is TGTGCCAGCAGTTTTAACGGGGGGCCTTACAATGAGCAGTACTTC. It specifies CASSFNGGPYNEQYF.

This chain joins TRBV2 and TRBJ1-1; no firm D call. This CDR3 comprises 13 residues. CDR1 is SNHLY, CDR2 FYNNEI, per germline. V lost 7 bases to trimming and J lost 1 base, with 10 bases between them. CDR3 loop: CASTQEGNTEAFF. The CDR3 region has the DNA TGTGCCAGCACTCAGGAGGGGAACACTGAAGCTTTCTTT.

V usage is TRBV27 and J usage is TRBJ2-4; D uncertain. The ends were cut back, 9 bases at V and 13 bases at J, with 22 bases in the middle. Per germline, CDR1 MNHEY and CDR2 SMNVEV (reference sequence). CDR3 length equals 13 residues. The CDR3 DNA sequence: TGTGCCAGTGCCTTGGGCGGCTCCTACGAACAGTACTTC. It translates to CASALGGSYEQYF.

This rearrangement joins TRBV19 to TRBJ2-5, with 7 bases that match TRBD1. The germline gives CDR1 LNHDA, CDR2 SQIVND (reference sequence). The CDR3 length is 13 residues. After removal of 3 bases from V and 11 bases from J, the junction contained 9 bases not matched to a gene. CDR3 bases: TGTGCCAGTAGTATGAACAGGGGTGGTGAGCAGTACTTC. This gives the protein CASSMNRGGEQYF.

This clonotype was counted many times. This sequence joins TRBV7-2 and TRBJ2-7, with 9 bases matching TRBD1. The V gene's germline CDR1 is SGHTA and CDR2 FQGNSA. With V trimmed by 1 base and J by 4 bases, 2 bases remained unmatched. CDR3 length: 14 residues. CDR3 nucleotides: TGTGCCAGCAGCTTAGTCGGGACAGGGTACGAGCAGTACTTC. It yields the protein CASSLVGTGYEQYF.

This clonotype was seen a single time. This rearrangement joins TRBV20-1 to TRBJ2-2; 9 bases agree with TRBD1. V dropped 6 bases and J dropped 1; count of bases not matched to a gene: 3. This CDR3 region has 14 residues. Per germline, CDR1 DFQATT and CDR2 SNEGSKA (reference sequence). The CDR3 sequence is CSARTGVNTGELFF. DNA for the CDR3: TGCAGTGCGAGGACAGGGGTGAACACCGGGGAGCTGTTTTTT.

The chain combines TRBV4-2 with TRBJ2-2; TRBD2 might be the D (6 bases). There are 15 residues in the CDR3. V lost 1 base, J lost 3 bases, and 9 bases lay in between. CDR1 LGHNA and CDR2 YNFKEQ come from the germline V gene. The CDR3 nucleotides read TGTGCCAGCAGCCAAGGGAGGGGATACACCGGGGAGCTGTTTTTT. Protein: CASSQGRGYTGELFF.

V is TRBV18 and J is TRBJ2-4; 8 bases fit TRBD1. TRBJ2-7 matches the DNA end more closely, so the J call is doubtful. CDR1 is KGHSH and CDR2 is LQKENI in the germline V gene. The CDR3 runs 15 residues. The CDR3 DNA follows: TGTGCCAGCTCACCGCCGTGGACAGGGTTTTACGAGCAGTACTTC. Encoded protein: CASSPPWTGFYEQYF.

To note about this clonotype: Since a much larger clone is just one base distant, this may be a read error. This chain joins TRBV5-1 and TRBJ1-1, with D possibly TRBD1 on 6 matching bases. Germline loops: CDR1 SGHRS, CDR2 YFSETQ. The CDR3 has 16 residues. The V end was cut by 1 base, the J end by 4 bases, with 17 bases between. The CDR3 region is CASSLHLNRAVTEAFF. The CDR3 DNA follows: TGCGCCAGCAGCTTGCACTTAAACAGGGCGGTCACTGAAGCTTTCTTT.

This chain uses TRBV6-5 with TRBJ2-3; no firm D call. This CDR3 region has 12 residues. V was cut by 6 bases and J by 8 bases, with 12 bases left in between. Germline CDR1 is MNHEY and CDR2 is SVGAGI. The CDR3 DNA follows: TGTGCCAGCAGACTCCCATCGGGTACGCAGTATTTT. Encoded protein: CASRLPSGTQYF.

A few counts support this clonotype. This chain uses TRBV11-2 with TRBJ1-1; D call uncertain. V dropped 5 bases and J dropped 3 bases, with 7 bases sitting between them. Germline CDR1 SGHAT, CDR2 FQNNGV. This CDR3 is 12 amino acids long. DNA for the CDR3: TGTGCCAGCAGCCACTATTACACTGAAGCTTTCTTT. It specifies CASSHYYTEAFF.

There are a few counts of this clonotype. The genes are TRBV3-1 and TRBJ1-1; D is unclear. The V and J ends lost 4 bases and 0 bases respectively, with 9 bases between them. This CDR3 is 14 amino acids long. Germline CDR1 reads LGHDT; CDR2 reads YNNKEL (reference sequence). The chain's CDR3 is CASSLSTVNTEAFF. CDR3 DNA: TGTGCCAGCAGCCTGTCCACAGTGAACACTGAAGCTTTCTTT.